These 5 T cell receptor beta chains share one sample of origin, sequenced in a study of blood T cell repertoires in COVID-19. Produced via immunoSEQ multiplex PCR; TCRdb's table is partial and in-frame only. The table shows approximately 210,000 clones, with 92% occurring only once. The sample was peripheral blood. The receptors originated from a man aged 25 to 45 with acute or convalescent COVID-19.

This clone was seen more than once but under ten times. The gene calls are TRBV7-2 and TRBJ2-2, with D unclear. Trimming removed 4 bases from V and 11 bases from J, with 8 bases in between. The CDR3 loop spans 11 amino acids. In germline, CDR1 is SGHTA, CDR2 FQGNSA. The CDR3 reads CASSWQEELFF. The CDR3 nucleotides read TGTGCCAGCAGCTGGCAGGAAGAGCTGTTTTTT.

The chain uses TRBV24-1 and TRBJ2-6, with D tentatively TRBD1 (7 bases). The germline V gene encodes CDR1 KGHDR and CDR2 SFDVKD. The CDR3 is 16 amino acids. Trimming took off 6 bases at V and 3 bases at J, with 14 bases between the two ends. The CDR3 is CATSRGTEVGANVLTF. The CDR3 bases are TGTGCCACCAGTCGGGGGACAGAAGTTGGGGCCAACGTCCTGACTTTC.

The chain employs TRBV24-1 and TRBJ2-5; possible D gene TRBD2, 6 bases. The CDR3 has 15 amino acids. CDR1 is KGHDR, CDR2 SFDVKD, per germline. Trimming pared 5 bases from V and 0 bases from J, leaving 12 bases between. CDR3 nucleotides: TGTGCCACCAGTGGGGGGGTGGCGAACCAAGAGACCCAGTACTTC. It codes for CATSGGVANQETQYF.

V and J are TRBV27 and TRBJ2-7; D is possibly TRBD1 (5 bases). Trimming took off 5 bases at V and 6 bases at J, with 17 bases between the two ends. Germline values: CDR1 MNHEY, CDR2 SMNVEV (reference sequence). The CDR3 has 14 amino acids. The DNA for the CDR3 is TGTGCCAGCAGTCCGTGGGCAGGGCCAGGCGAGCAGTACTTC. Protein: CASSPWAGPGEQYF.

The CDR3 loop is CASSPNSGNEQFF. The CDR3 DNA follows: TGTGCCAGCTCACCAAATAGCGGCAATGAGCAGTTCTTC. The chain is built from TRBV18 and TRBJ2-1; tentative D call: TRBD2 (6 bases). The V gene lost 2 bases and the J gene lost 6 bases, with 8 bases spanning the gap. The CDR3 covers 13 residues. In germline, CDR1 is KGHSH, CDR2 LQKENI.